This TCR beta chain was recorded in a study of T cell repertoires in cytomegalovirus infection (dated by TCRdb to about 2019). The study in broad terms: Because public TCR beta signatures pointed to carriage of CMV infection together with the matching HLA type, the HLA type of each donor mattered for the analysis.

The reads were generated on an Illumina HiSeq 1500. Using fastp trimming at Q25 and MiXCR clonotype assembly, TCRdb reanalyzed the public sequencing data and kept in-frame beta chains. For every CDR3 protein sequence, its rows merge into one entry that carries the most common genes and DNA. The sample contains 200,000 or so distinct CDR3 sequences, under 30% of them found a single time. The ten largest clones add up to roughly 31% of the sample. On this clonotype: Its antigen specificity is not known. Base quality data are lacking; no much larger clone is found one base away.

General conclusions and limits of the study: In both this cohort and an independent cohort of 300 to 450 donors, the cumulative frequency of public TCR beta family members distinguished carriers of CMV infection plus the relevant HLA type. In the ex vivo response, HLA-C-restricted CMV-specific TCR beta clonotypes were dominant, and in two of eight donors the single most frequent clonotype came from this HLA-C-restricted group.

According to the germline V gene, CDR1 reads SGHRS and CDR2 reads YFSETQ. Taken from cysteine to phenylalanine, the CDR3 has 12 residues. CDR3 DNA only is kept here, 36 bases in frame from base 1. V was cut back by 1 base and J by 7 bases, leaving a gap of 5 bases between them. This chain joins TRBV5-1 to TRBJ2-2; the D gene cannot be named for sure. Sequenced: PBMCs. The origin of this receptor is a human donor in good health (CMV status not recorded). Some clones in this sample may be carry-over from other donors' samples. The base sequence is TGCGCCAGCAGCTTGACGTTCGGGGAGCTGTTTTTT. Its amino acids are CASSLTFGELFF.